This is a list of T cell receptor beta chains from one sample in a study of T cells in localized non-small cell lung cancer. Data came from immunoSEQ multiplex PCR; TCRdb stores just in-frame clones and leaves some out. The table lists 25,000 to 35,000 clones, about 86% of them singletons, with over 4.5% in the top ten. The sample consisted of peripheral blood mononuclear cells, taken before any cancer treatment. The receptors shown here come from a man aged 40 to 69 with stage III lung adenocarcinoma. Each CDR3 is given with its conserved first and last residue.

J gene: TRBJ1-6
V gene: TRBV6-1
CDR3 protein: CASRVGTGASPLHF

J gene: TRBJ2-7
V gene: TRBV5-1
CDR3 protein: CASSLQGEQYF

J gene: TRBJ2-5
V gene: TRBV5-1
CDR3 protein: CASSGGTGGQETQYF

J gene: TRBJ1-5
V gene: TRBV6-5
CDR3 protein: CASSSTVGQPQHF

J gene: TRBJ1-6
V gene: TRBV18
CDR3 protein: CASSPQGYSPLHF

J gene: TRBJ1-4
V gene: TRBV28
CDR3 protein: CASSLAGANEKLFF

J gene: TRBJ2-1
V gene: TRBV19
CDR3 protein: CASSIWGSGIDGQFF

J gene: TRBJ1-1
V gene: TRBV7-9
CDR3 protein: CASSFGRSTEAFF

J gene: TRBJ2-5
V gene: TRBV28
CDR3 protein: CASNPPGTSEQETQYF

J gene: TRBJ2-7
V gene: TRBV7-9
CDR3 protein: CASSPSGYSYEQYF

J gene: TRBJ2-7
V gene: TRBV7-9
CDR3 protein: CASSAGTGVSQYF

J gene: TRBJ2-5
V gene: TRBV29-1
CDR3 protein: CSVAGFQETQYF

J gene: TRBJ1-1
V gene: TRBV5-1
CDR3 protein: CASSFRGMNTEAFF

J gene: TRBJ1-5
V gene: TRBV28
CDR3 protein: CASSFLMPQHF

J gene: TRBJ2-7
V gene: TRBV7-7
CDR3 protein: CASSPSRDSYEQYF

J gene: TRBJ2-1
V gene: TRBV18
CDR3 protein: CASSPFMGTGGHEQFF

J gene: TRBJ1-1
V gene: TRBV11-3
CDR3 protein: CASSENGENTEAFF

J gene: TRBJ2-1
V gene: TRBV27
CDR3 protein: CASSPGTSGRADEQFF

J gene: TRBJ1-2
V gene: TRBV11-2
CDR3 protein: CASSLGTASNYGYTF

J gene: TRBJ1-5
V gene: TRBV11-3
CDR3 protein: CASSWRHRVYQPQHF

J gene: TRBJ2-2
V gene: TRBV6-5
CDR3 protein: CASSTEGNTGELFF

J gene: TRBJ1-1
V gene: TRBV25-1
CDR3 protein: CASRGTGYTEAFF

J gene: TRBJ1-1
V gene: TRBV11-2
CDR3 protein: CASKGGHTEAFF

J gene: TRBJ1-2
V gene: TRBV5-6
CDR3 protein: CASSLLWDGYTF

J gene: TRBJ2-7
V gene: TRBV14
CDR3 protein: CASSQVRKVYEQYF

J gene: TRBJ2-2
V gene: TRBV6-4
CDR3 protein: CASRRGTGELFF

J gene: TRBJ1-4
V gene: TRBV6-1
CDR3 protein: CASTGGATNEKLFF